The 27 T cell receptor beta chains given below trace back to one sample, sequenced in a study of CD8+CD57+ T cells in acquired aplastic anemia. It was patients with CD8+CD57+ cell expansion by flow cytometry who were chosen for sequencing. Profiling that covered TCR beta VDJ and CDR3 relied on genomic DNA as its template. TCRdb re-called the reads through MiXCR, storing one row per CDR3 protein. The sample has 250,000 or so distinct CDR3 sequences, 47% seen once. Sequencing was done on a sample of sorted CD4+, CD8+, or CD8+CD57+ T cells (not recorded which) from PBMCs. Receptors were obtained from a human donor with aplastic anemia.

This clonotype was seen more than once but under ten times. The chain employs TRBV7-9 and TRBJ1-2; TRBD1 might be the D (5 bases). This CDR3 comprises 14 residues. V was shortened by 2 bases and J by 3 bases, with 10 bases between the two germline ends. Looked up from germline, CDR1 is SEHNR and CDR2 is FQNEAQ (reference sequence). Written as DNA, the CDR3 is TGTGCCAGCAGCTTACTTTGGGGGGACTATGGCTACACCTTC. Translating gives CASSLLWGDYGYTF.

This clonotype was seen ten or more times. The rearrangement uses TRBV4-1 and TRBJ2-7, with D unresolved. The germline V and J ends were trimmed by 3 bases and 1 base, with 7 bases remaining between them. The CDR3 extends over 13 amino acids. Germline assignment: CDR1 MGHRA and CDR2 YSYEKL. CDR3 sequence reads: CASSHRDSYEQYF. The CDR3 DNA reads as TGCGCCAGCAGCCATAGGGATTCCTACGAGCAGTACTTC.

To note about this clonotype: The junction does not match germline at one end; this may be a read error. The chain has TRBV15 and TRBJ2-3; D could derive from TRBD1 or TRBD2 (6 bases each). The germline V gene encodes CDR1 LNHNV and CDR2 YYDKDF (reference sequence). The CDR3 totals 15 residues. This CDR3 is CATSRDTQGGDTQYF. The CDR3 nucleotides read TGTGCCACTAGCAGAGATACACAGGGAGGCGATACGCAGTATTTT.

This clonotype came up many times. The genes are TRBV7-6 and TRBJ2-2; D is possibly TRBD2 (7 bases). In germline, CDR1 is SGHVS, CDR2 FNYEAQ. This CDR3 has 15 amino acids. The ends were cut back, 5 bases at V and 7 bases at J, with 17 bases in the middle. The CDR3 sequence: CASSRPGGHLGELFF. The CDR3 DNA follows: TGTGCCAGCAGCAGACCCGGGGGGCACCTCGGGGAGCTGTTTTTT.

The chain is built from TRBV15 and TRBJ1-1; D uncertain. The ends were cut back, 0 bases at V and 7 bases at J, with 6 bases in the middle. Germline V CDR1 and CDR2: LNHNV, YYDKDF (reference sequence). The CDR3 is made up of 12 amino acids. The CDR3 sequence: CATSRDRGEAFF. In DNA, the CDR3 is TGTGCCACCAGCAGAGATCGGGGTGAAGCTTTCTTT.

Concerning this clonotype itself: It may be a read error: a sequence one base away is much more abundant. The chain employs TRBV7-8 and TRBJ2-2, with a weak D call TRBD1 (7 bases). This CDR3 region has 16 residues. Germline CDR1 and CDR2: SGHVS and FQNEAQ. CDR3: CAGSLMLQGGPGELFF. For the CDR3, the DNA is TGTGCCGGCAGCTTAATGCTCCAGGGGGGCCCCGGGGAGCTGTTTTTT.

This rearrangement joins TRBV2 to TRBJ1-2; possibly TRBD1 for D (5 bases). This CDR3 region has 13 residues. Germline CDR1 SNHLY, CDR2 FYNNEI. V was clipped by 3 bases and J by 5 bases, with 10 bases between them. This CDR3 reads CASSEQGAYGYTF. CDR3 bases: TGTGCCAGCAGTGAGCAGGGTGCGTATGGCTACACCTTC.

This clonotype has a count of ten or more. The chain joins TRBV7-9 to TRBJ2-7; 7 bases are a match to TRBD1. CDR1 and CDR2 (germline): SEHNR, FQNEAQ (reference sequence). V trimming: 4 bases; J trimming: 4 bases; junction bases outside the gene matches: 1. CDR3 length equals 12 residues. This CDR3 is CASSWDSYEQYF. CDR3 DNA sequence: TGTGCCAGCAGCTGGGACAGTTACGAGCAGTACTTC.

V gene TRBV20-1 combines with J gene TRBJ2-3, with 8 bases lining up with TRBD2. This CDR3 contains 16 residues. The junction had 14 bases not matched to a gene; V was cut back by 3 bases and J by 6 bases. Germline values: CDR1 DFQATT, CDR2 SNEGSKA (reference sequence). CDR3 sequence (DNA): TGCAGTGCTAGTGGGGCTAGCGGGTACATAGAGGATACGCAGTATTTT. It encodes CSASGASGYIEDTQYF.

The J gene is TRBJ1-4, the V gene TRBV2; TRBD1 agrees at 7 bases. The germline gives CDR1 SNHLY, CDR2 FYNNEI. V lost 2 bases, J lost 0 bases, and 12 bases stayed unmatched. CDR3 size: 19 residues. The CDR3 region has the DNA TGTGCCAGCAGTGAATCGGGACAGCCTTCCTTTGCAACTAATGAAAAACTGTTTTTT. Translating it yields CASSESGQPSFATNEKLFF.

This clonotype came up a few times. The CDR3: CASSYASGGTADTQYF. DNA for the CDR3: TGTGCCAGCAGTTACGCTAGCGGGGGCACCGCAGATACGCAGTATTTT. The chain carries TRBV6-5 and TRBJ2-3, with 10 bases matching TRBD2. Trimming took 2 bases from V and 4 from J; bases not matched to a gene: 6. The germline V gene encodes CDR1 MNHEY and CDR2 SVGAGI. The CDR3 is made up of 16 amino acids.

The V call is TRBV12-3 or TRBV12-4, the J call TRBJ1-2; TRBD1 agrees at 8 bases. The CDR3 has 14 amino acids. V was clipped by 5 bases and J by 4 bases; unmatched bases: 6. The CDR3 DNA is TGTGCCAGCAGTGCCGGACAGGGACCCTATGGCTACACCTTC. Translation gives CASSAGQGPYGYTF.

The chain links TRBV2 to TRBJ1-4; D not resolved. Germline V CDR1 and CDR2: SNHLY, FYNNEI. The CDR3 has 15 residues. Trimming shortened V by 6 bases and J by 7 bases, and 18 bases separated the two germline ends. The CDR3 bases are TGTGCCAGCAGACAACTCATTCTCGTTGCTGAAAAACTGTTTTTT. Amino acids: CASRQLILVAEKLFF.

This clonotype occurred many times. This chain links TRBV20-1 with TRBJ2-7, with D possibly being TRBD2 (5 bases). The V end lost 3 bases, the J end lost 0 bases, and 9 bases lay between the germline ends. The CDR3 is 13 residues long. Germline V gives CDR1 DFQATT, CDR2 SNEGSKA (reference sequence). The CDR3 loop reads CSASPSSSYEQYF. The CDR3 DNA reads TGCAGTGCTAGTCCTAGCTCCTCCTACGAGCAGTACTTC.

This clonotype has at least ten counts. The CDR3 sequence: CASSVEGINTGELFF. As DNA, the CDR3 is TGTGCCAGCAGCGTAGAAGGCATCAACACCGGGGAGCTGTTTTTT. This chain joins TRBV9 and TRBJ2-2; D uncertain. From germline, CDR1 is SGDLS and CDR2 YYNGEE. This CDR3 region has 15 residues. The V and J ends lost 0 bases and 2 bases respectively, with 8 bases between them.

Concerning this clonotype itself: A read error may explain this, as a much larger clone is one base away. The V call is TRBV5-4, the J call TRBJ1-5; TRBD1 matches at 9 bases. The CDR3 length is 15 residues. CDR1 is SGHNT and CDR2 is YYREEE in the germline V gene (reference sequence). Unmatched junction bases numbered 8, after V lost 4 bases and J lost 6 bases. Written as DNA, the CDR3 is TGTGCCAGCAGCCAAGGACAGGGGCCCAGTCAGCCCCAGCATTTT. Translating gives CASSQGQGPSQPQHF. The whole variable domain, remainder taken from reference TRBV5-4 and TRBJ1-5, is ETGVTQSPTHLIKTRGQQVTLRCSSQSGHNTVSWYQQALGQGPQFIFQYYREEENGRGNFPPRFSGLQFPNYSSELNVNALELDDSALYLCASSQGQGPSQPQHFGDGTRLSIL.

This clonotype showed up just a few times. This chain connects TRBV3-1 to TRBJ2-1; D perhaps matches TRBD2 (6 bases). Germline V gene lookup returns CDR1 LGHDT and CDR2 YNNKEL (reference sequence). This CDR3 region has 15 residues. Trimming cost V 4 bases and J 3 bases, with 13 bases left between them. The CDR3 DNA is TGTGCCAGCAGCCCCCGGCCGGGAGTCTACAATGAGCAGTTCTTC. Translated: CASSPRPGVYNEQFF.

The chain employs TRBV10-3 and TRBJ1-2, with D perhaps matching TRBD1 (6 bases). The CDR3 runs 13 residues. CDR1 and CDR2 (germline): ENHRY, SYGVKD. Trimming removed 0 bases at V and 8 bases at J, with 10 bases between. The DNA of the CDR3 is TGTGCCATCAGTGAGTCTGAACAGGGCGGCTACACCTTC. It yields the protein CAISESEQGGYTF.

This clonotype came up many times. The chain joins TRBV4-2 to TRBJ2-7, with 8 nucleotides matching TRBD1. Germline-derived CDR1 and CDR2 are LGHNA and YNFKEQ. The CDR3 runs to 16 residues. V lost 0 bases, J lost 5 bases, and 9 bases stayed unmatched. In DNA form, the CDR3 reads TGTGCCAGCAGCCAAGATGACGGACAGGGATCCAACGAGCAGTACTTC. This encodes CASSQDDGQGSNEQYF.

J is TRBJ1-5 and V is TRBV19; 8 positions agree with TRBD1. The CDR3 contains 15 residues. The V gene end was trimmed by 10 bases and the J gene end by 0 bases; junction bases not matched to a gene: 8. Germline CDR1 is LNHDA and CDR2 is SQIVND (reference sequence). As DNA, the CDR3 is TGTGCCACCACCAGGGGGCAGGGTAGCAATCAGCCCCAGCATTTT. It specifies CATTRGQGSNQPQHF. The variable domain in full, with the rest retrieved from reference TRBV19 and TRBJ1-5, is DGGITQSPKYLFRKEGQNVTLSCEQNLNHDAMYWYRQDPGQGLRLIYYSQIVNDFQKGDIAEGYSVSREKKESFPLTVTSAQKNPTAFYLCATTRGQGSNQPQHFGDGTRLSIL.

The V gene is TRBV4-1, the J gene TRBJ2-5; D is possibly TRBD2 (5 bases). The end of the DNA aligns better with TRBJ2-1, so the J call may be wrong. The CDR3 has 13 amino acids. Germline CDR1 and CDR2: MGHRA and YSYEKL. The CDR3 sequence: CASSQWGEREQFF. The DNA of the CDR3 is TGCGCCAGCAGCCAATGGGGAGAGCGGGAGCAGTTCTTC.

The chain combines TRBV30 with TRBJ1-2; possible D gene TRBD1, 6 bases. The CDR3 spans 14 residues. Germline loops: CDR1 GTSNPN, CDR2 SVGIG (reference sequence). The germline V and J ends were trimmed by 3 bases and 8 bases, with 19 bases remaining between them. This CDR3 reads CAWSGVGVRGGYTF. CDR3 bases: TGTGCCTGGAGCGGAGTTGGTGTCAGGGGAGGCTACACCTTC.

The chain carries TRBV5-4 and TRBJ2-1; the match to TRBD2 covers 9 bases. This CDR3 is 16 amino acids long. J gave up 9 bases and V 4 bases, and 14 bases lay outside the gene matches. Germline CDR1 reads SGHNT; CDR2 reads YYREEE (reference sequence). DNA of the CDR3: TGTGCCAGCAGCAGTGGGCGGGAGGGCGAAAGGAGTGAGCAGTTCTTC. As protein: CASSSGREGERSEQFF.

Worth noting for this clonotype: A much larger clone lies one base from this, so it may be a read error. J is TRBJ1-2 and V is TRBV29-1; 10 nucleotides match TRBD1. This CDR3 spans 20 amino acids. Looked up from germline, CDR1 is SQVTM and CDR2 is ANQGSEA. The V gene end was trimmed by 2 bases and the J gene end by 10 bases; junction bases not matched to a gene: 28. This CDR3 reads CSVERNVLIPTGGTVTSYTF. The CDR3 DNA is TGCAGCGTTGAAAGAAACGTTTTGATCCCGACAGGGGGCACAGTTACTTCCTACACCTTC.

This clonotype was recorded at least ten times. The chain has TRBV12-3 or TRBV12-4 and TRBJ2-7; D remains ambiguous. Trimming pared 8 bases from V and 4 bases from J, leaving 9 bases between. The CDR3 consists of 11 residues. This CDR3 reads CASGPPYEQYF. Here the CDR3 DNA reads TGTGCCAGCGGACCGCCTTACGAGCAGTACTTC.

Here the CDR3 reads CAISWTSGIYNEQFF. The CDR3 DNA sequence: TGTGCCATCAGTTGGACTAGCGGGATCTACAATGAGCAGTTCTTC. The chain uses TRBV10-3 and TRBJ2-1, with 12 bases that match TRBD2. The CDR3 totals 15 residues. Germline assignment: CDR1 ENHRY and CDR2 SYGVKD. Trimming at V came to 5 bases and at J to 3 bases, leaving 2 bases not matched to a gene.

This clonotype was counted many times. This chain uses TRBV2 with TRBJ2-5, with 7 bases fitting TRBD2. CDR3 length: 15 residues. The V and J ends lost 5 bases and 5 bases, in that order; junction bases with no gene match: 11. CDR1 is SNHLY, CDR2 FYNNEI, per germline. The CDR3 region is CASSPRGGSLETQYF. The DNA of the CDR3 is TGTGCCAGCAGTCCGAGGGGCGGGAGTTTGGAGACCCAGTACTTC.